These 24 T cell receptor beta chains were all obtained from the same sample, sequenced in a study of cytomegalovirus exposure and HLA in healthy donors. PCR was performed using 60 Vbeta and 13 Jbeta primers. Profiled with immunoSEQ multiplex PCR; TCRdb holds only in-frame clones, not every one. Of 110,000 or so clones in the sample, around 70% were seen once. The sequencing sample was made of PBMCs. Receptors were obtained from an older woman in good health and CMV-seropositive.

To note about this clone: This specimen includes other DNA sequences encoding the same CDR3. The chain links TRBV12-5 to TRBJ1-1, with D possibly TRBD1 on 6 matching bases. Trimming removed 3 bases from V and 0 bases from J, with 11 bases in between. CDR1 and CDR2 from the germline V gene are LGHNT and FRNRAP. This CDR3 region has 15 residues. DNA of the CDR3: TGTGCTAGTGGTTTTGAAACAGGGATGAACACTGAAGCTTTCTTT. Its translation: CASGFETGMNTEAFF.

The chain combines TRBV6-4 with TRBJ2-1; TRBD2 matches at 8 bases. The CDR3 consists of 15 residues. From germline, CDR1 is MRHNA and CDR2 SNTAGT. V gave up 5 bases and J gave up 9 bases; unmatched junction bases: 12. CDR3: CASSPNPTTSGEQFF. The DNA for the CDR3 is TGTGCCAGCAGTCCCAACCCAACTACTAGCGGTGAGCAGTTCTTC.

This clone was seen a handful of times. The chain carries TRBV10-3 and TRBJ2-3, with a possible D match to TRBD2 (7 bases). Germline lookup yields CDR1 ENHRY and CDR2 SYGVKD. The CDR3 covers 15 residues. V lost 3 bases to trimming and J lost 2 bases, with 12 bases between them. CDR3 amino acids: CAISEWGGLTDTQYF. CDR3 nucleotide sequence: TGTGCCATCAGTGAATGGGGGGGCCTCACAGATACGCAGTATTTT.

This chain joins TRBV7-2 and TRBJ1-2, with TRBD1 as a possible D gene (5 bases). Trimming left V 1 base short and J 2 bases short, with 11 bases between. The germline gives CDR1 SGHTA, CDR2 FQGNSA. The CDR3 is 15 amino acids. CDR3 region: CASSLVSGSNYGYTF. The DNA for the CDR3 is TGTGCCAGCAGCTTAGTATCAGGGTCCAACTATGGCTACACCTTC. The full variable domain, completed using reference TRBV7-2 and TRBJ1-2, is GAGVSQSPSNKVTEKGKDVELRCDPISGHTALYWYRQSLGQGLEFLIYFQGNSAPDKSGLPSDRFSAERTGGSVSTLTIQRTQQEDSAVYLCASSLVSGSNYGYTFGSGTRLTVV.

This chain uses TRBV7-6 with TRBJ2-5, with 10 bases aligning to TRBD2. The J call may not be correct, given that the DNA end is closer to TRBJ2-7. CDR1 and CDR2 from the germline V gene are SGHVS and FNYEAQ. The CDR3 length is 16 residues. The CDR3 DNA is TGTGCCAGCAGCGCGGACCCGGGACTAGCGTTTGGCGAGCAGTACTTC. Translated: CASSADPGLAFGEQYF.

The chain recombines TRBV7-2 with TRBJ2-7; 9 nucleotides match TRBD1. The germline CDR1 and CDR2 sequences are SGHTA and FQGNSA. V lost 6 bases to trimming and J lost 0 bases; unmatched junction nucleotides: 6. The CDR3 spans 15 residues. CDR3: CASRTGTGSSYEQYF. In DNA, the CDR3 is TGTGCCAGCAGGACCGGGACAGGGAGCTCCTACGAGCAGTACTTC.

This clone showed up many times. The rearrangement uses TRBV10-3 and TRBJ2-6, with a possible D match to TRBD2 (5 bases). The V and J ends lost 0 bases and 4 bases respectively, with 10 bases between them. The CDR3 has 16 amino acids. Per the germline V gene, CDR1 is ENHRY and CDR2 is SYGVKD. As DNA, the CDR3 is TGTGCCATCAGTGAGTCGTCCCGGGGAGGGGCCAACGTCCTGACTTTC. As protein: CAISESSRGGANVLTF.

A remark on this clone: Sequence at one end of the junction differs from germline and may be a read error. The chain couples TRBV7-7 to TRBJ2-1; 7 nucleotides match TRBD2. The CDR3 is 15 residues long. Germline values: CDR1 SSHAT, CDR2 FNYEAQ (reference sequence). In DNA form, the CDR3 reads TGTGCTAGCAGCTTACGCGGGGGTCTATACAATGAGCAGTTCTTC. It specifies CASSLRGGLYNEQFF.

This chain joins TRBV27 and TRBJ2-1; 9 bases line up with TRBD2. Germline loops: CDR1 MNHEY, CDR2 SMNVEV (reference sequence). V lost 3 bases, J lost 4 bases, and 1 base stayed unmatched. The CDR3 length is 14 residues. The CDR3 nucleotides read TGTGCCAGCAGTTTCCTAGCGGGGTACAATGAGCAGTTCTTC. Protein sequence: CASSFLAGYNEQFF.

The chain links TRBV7-2 to TRBJ2-7; 11 bases match TRBD2. V shed 1 base and J 1 base; nucleotides not matched to a gene: 3. The germline V gene has CDR1 SGHTA and CDR2 FQGNSA. CDR3 size: 16 residues. Here the CDR3 DNA reads TGTGCCAGCAGCTTAGGTAGCGGGGGGGCTTCCTACGAGCAGTACTTC. It specifies CASSLGSGGASYEQYF.

The chain is built from TRBV13 and TRBJ1-1, with no clear D. V was clipped by 0 bases and J by 3 bases, with 11 bases between them. Looked up from germline, CDR1 is PRHDT and CDR2 is FYEKMQ (reference sequence). The CDR3 totals 15 residues. The CDR3 sequence is CASSLGTGMDTEAFF. DNA for the CDR3: TGTGCCAGCAGCTTAGGCACGGGGATGGACACTGAAGCTTTCTTT.

V is TRBV7-2 and J is TRBJ1-5, with 10 bases matching TRBD1. J was trimmed by 11 bases and V by 5 bases; bases with no gene match: 9. The CDR3 is 14 residues long. Germline CDR1 and CDR2: SGHTA and FQGNSA. CDR3: CASSTGQGTWAQHF. In nucleotides, the CDR3 is TGTGCCAGCAGCACGGGACAGGGGACCTGGGCCCAGCATTTT.

Only one count was recorded for this clone. V usage is TRBV6-1 and J usage is TRBJ2-5; possible D gene TRBD2, 5 bases. The V gene's germline CDR1 is MNHNS and CDR2 SASEGT. There are 13 residues in the CDR3. V was cut by 6 bases and J by 2 bases, with 10 bases left in between. CDR3 in DNA: TGTGCCAGCAGGGGCTGGAGGCAAGAGACCCAGTACTTC. Translating it yields CASRGWRQETQYF.

The chain uses TRBV6-5 and TRBJ1-5; D gene unclear. The ends were cut back, 0 bases at V and 2 bases at J, with 8 bases in the middle. The CDR3 has 15 amino acids. Germline V gene sequence: CDR1 MNHEY, CDR2 SVGAGI. In nucleotides, the CDR3 is TGTGCCAGCAGTTACTCATTTTATGGCAATCAGCCCCAGCATTTT. Translated: CASSYSFYGNQPQHF.

This chain's CDR3 is CASSSGQGSAPLHF. In DNA, the CDR3 is TGTGCCAGCAGCTCGGGACAGGGGTCGGCACCCCTCCACTTT. V usage is TRBV5-8 and J usage is TRBJ1-6; TRBD1 matches 10 bases. The J segment lost 11 bases and the V segment lost 3 bases, leaving 5 bases of the junction unmatched. Germline CDR1 SGHTS, CDR2 YDEGEE. CDR3 length: 14 amino acids.

The CDR3 DNA is TGCGCCAGCAGCTTCGGAGCTACAGGGGGCACAGATACGCAGTATTTT. The encoded protein is CASSFGATGGTDTQYF. V and J are TRBV5-1 and TRBJ2-3; 7 positions match TRBD1. Per the germline V gene, CDR1 is SGHRS and CDR2 is YFSETQ. The CDR3 covers 16 residues. The junction had 7 bases not matched to a gene; V was cut back by 2 bases and J by 1 base.

This clone was picked up a small number of times. This chain joins TRBV19 and TRBJ1-5; perhaps TRBD1 as D (6 bases). V dropped 4 bases and J dropped 7 bases, with 17 bases sitting between them. Germline values: CDR1 LNHDA, CDR2 SQIVND (reference sequence). The CDR3 runs to 15 residues. CDR3 nucleotide sequence: TGTGCCAGTAGTACCCCCGGGGACATCCAACAGCCCCAGCATTTT. This translates into CASSTPGDIQQPQHF.

The rearrangement links TRBV13 to TRBJ1-2; TRBD1 matches 9 bases. The CDR3 has 16 residues. V lost 6 bases, J lost 0 bases, and 8 bases stayed unmatched. Germline-derived CDR1 and CDR2 are PRHDT and FYEKMQ (reference sequence). CDR3 sequence: CASSFTGGLTNYGYTF. As DNA, the CDR3 is TGTGCCAGCAGTTTTACAGGGGGCCTTACTAACTATGGCTACACCTTC.

The chain uses TRBV5-1 and TRBJ2-1; D is perhaps TRBD1 (6 bases). Germline values: CDR1 SGHRS, CDR2 YFSETQ. Trimming left V 1 base short and J 4 bases short, with 18 bases between. The CDR3 runs to 17 residues. CDR3 bases: TGCGCCAGCAGCTTGAGCCGACAGGTTGGATTGTACAATGAGCAGTTCTTC. Encoded protein: CASSLSRQVGLYNEQFF.

This clone came up a few times. The gene calls are TRBV18 and TRBJ2-5, with 10 nucleotides matching TRBD1. Germline V gene lookup returns CDR1 KGHSH and CDR2 LQKENI. After removal of 4 bases from V and 5 bases from J, the junction contained 7 bases not matched to a gene. The CDR3 is 15 residues long. The CDR3 loop is CASSQPGQGLETQYF. CDR3 in DNA: TGTGCCAGCTCACAGCCGGGACAGGGGTTGGAGACCCAGTACTTC. Using reference TRBV18 and TRBJ2-5 for the parts outside the CDR3, the full variable domain is NAGVMQNPRHLVRRRGQEARLRCSPMKGHSHVYWYRQLPEEGLKFMVYLQKENIIDESGMPKERFSAEFPKEGPSILRIQQVVRGDSAAYFCASSQPGQGLETQYFGPGTRLLVL.

The genes are TRBV19 and TRBJ2-6; D possibly corresponds to TRBD1 (6 bases). With 10 bases removed from V and 3 bases from J, the gap between germline ends came to 16 bases. Germline V gene sequence: CDR1 LNHDA, CDR2 SQIVND (reference sequence). This CDR3 is built from 15 residues. CDR3 in DNA: TGTGCCACCGCCCCAGGGACAAGTGGGGCCAACGTCCTGACTTTC. Amino acids: CATAPGTSGANVLTF.

This clone was seen more than once but under ten times. The rearrangement joins TRBV6-5 to TRBJ1-2; no clear D. V lost 0 bases, J lost 2 bases, and 10 bases lay in between. The germline CDR1 and CDR2 sequences are MNHEY and SVGAGI. CDR3 length equals 15 residues. Here the CDR3 reads CASSYSNTGNYGYTF. CDR3 DNA sequence: TGTGCCAGCAGTTACTCGAACACGGGGAACTATGGCTACACCTTC.

The genes are TRBV4-1 and TRBJ2-1, with a tentative D call TRBD1 (6 bases). Germline CDR1 reads MGHRA; CDR2 reads YSYEKL. The V and J ends lost 1 base and 0 bases respectively, with 19 bases between them. The CDR3 is 19 residues long. The CDR3 region is CASSQGKPYRVLSYNEQFF. CDR3 nucleotide sequence: TGCGCCAGCAGCCAAGGCAAGCCTTACAGGGTCCTCTCCTACAATGAGCAGTTCTTC.

This CDR3 is CASSFGQLNEKLFF. Written as DNA, the CDR3 is TGTGCCAGCAGTTTCGGACAGCTGAATGAAAAACTGTTTTTT. The chain recombines TRBV6-6 with TRBJ1-4; D is perhaps TRBD1 (6 bases). CDR1 is MNHNY and CDR2 is SVGAGI in the germline V gene (reference sequence). The CDR3 has 14 residues. V was shortened by 4 bases and J by 5 bases, with 11 bases between the two germline ends.